These 25 T cell receptor beta chains were sequenced from one sample in a study of T cell clonality in common variable immunodeficiency. Here immunoSEQ multiplex PCR was the method, and the copy in TCRdb shows in-frame clones only, minus some. Sampling found under 65,000 clones, none seen once. The sequencing input was peripheral blood mononuclear cells. The receptors were gathered from a person aged 18 to 75 in good health.

Ten or more counts support this clone. The CDR3 extends 3 residues past the end of the read, so its final part is completed from the germline J gene. The J gene is TRBJ2-3, the V gene TRBV12-3 or TRBV12-4; no clear D gene. The CDR3 loop spans 13 amino acids. V lost 3 bases and J 0 bases, leaving 4 bases between the germline ends. CDR3 protein: CASSFVSTDTQYF. The CDR3 bases that were read are TGTGCCAGCAGTTTCGTGAGCACAGATACG.

Points on this clone: The observed sequence ends 3 residues before the CDR3 terminus, with the missing tail filled in from the germline J gene. V gene TRBV2 combines with J gene TRBJ1-1, with 8 bases fitting TRBD1. The J segment lost 4 bases and the V segment lost 5 bases, leaving 18 bases of the junction unmatched. Germline V gene data show CDR1 as SNHLY and CDR2 as FYNNEI. The CDR3 spans 18 residues. The CDR3 loop is CASSWRGQARIGVTEAFF. CDR3 bases read: TGTGCCAGCAGTTGGAGGGGACAGGCTCGGATTGGCGTCACTGAA.

The sample holds many counts of this clone. The CDR3 extends 3 residues past the end of the read, so its final part is completed from the germline J gene. The V call is TRBV7-2, the J call TRBJ2-2; no firm D call. The germline gives CDR1 SGHTA, CDR2 FQGNSA. This CDR3 is 12 amino acids long. V lost 3 bases and J 7 bases, leaving 6 bases between the germline ends. The CDR3 DNA, read in part, is TGTGCCAGCAGCTTCTCCAGCGGGGAG. It translates to CASSFSSGE. The CDR3 reads in full as CASSFSSGELFF. The full variable domain, with the rest looked up from reference TRBV7-2 and TRBJ2-2, is GAGVSQSPSNKVTEKGKDVELRCDPISGHTALYWYRQSLGQGLEFLIYFQGNSAPDKSGLPSDRFSAERTGGSVSTLTIQRTQQEDSAVYLCASSFSSGELFFGEGSRLTVL.

This clone was found many times. The read finishes 3 residues shy of the CDR3 end, and the germline J gene is used to complete it. The V gene is TRBV14, the J gene TRBJ2-1, with D perhaps TRBD1 (6 bases). Trimming removed 6 bases at V and 5 bases at J, with 20 bases between. This CDR3 comprises 16 residues. Germline loops: CDR1 SGHDN, CDR2 FVKESK. CDR3 bases read: TGTGCCAGCAGTGGGGATAAAAGGACAGCCGACAATGAG. Protein: CASSGDKRTADNE. The entire CDR3 reads CASSGDKRTADNEQFF.

This clone was recorded at least ten times. The CDR3 end falls 3 residues outside the read, so it is completed with the germline J gene. The chain uses TRBV12-3 or TRBV12-4 and TRBJ2-3; D is unclear. CDR3 length: 19 amino acids. V shed 1 base and J shed 0 bases, with 20 bases lying between them. CDR3 residues: CASSLGWYVAATSTDTQYF. Incomplete CDR3 DNA: TGTGCCAGCAGTTTAGGGTGGTACGTCGCGGCAACCAGCACAGATACG.

Concerning this clone: The CDR3 extends 3 residues past the end of the read, so its final part is completed from the germline J gene. This chain links TRBV19 with TRBJ2-7; D is unclear. V shed 5 bases and J shed 1 base, with 12 bases lying between them. This CDR3 has 14 amino acids. Germline V gene data show CDR1 as LNHDA and CDR2 as SQIVND (reference sequence). CDR3 region: CASSARLRSYEQYF. Incomplete CDR3 DNA: TGTGCCAGTAGTGCCCGACTTCGTTCCTACGAG.

This clone was seen many times. CDR3 residues: CASSEENSYNSPLFF. CDR3 bases read: TGTGCCAGCAGTGAAGAGAACTCCTATAATTCACCA. This chain uses TRBV6-1 with TRBJ1-4; D is undetermined. The CDR3 goes on 3 residues after the read ends, and that part is filled in from the germline J gene. CDR1 is MNHNS and CDR2 is SASEGT in the germline V gene. The CDR3 runs 15 residues.

This clone has a count of ten or more. CDR3 bases read: TGTGCCAGCAGCACCGGGACAGGGTACTATGGC. Protein product: CASSTGTGYYG. The complete CDR3 protein is CASSTGTGYYGYTF. The gene calls are TRBV7-9 and TRBJ1-2; the match to TRBD1 covers 9 bases. The CDR3 end lies 3 residues beyond the end of the read and is filled in from the germline J gene. The CDR3 covers 14 residues. The V segment lost 5 bases and the J segment 3 bases; nucleotides outside the gene matches: 4. Germline loops: CDR1 SEHNR, CDR2 FQNEAQ (reference sequence).

This clone came up many times. The read falls 3 residues short of the CDR3 end, and the missing part is taken from the germline J gene. V usage is TRBV7-2 and J usage is TRBJ1-2; 7 bases match TRBD1. V gave up 5 bases and J gave up 4 bases; unmatched junction bases: 10. The germline V gene has CDR1 SGHTA and CDR2 FQGNSA. CDR3 length equals 15 residues. The DNA read from the CDR3 is TGTGCCAGCAGCCCTAGACAGGGAGGCAGCTATGGC. The encoded protein is CASSPRQGGSYG. The CDR3 as a whole reads CASSPRQGGSYGYTF.

This clone was detected only a few times. The sequence runs out 3 residues before the end of the CDR3; the remainder is reconstructed from the germline J gene. J is TRBJ1-2 and V is TRBV7-9; the match to TRBD1 covers 7 bases. Germline CDR1 and CDR2: SEHNR and FQNEAQ (reference sequence). This CDR3 is built from 13 residues. The part of the CDR3 DNA that was read is TGTGCCAGCAGCCGGGACAGAACCTACGAC. This encodes CASSRDRTYD. The complete CDR3 reads CASSRDRTYDYTF.

This clone was counted a few times. The read gets to within 3 residues of the CDR3 end, and the germline J gene fills in the rest. The chain has TRBV2 and TRBJ1-2, with a weak D call TRBD1 (5 bases). The germline CDR1 and CDR2 sequences are SNHLY and FYNNEI. The CDR3 spans 13 residues. CDR3 sequence reads: CASNLGVQRDYTF. CDR3 bases read: TGTGCCAGCAACCTAGGGGTTCAGCGCGAC.

This clone was seen a few times. The CDR3 is cut off 3 residues early in the read; its end comes from the germline J gene. The rearrangement links TRBV20-1 to TRBJ1-2, with D tentatively TRBD1 (5 bases). The CDR3 covers 15 residues. In germline, CDR1 is DFQATT, CDR2 SNEGSKA (reference sequence). The V and J ends lost 0 bases and 2 bases respectively, with 13 bases between them. This CDR3 reads CSARDDRSANYGYTF. CDR3 DNA, as far as it was read: TGCAGTGCTAGAGACGACAGAAGCGCCAACTATGGC.

This clone was observed a few times. The CDR3 goes on 3 residues after the read ends, and that part is filled in from the germline J gene. The V and J genes are TRBV10-2 and TRBJ2-2; weak D call: TRBD2 (6 bases). CDR1 and CDR2 (germline): WSHSY, SAAADI. The CDR3 contains 12 residues. The CDR3 sequence is CASSPGGEKLFF. The sequenced CDR3 bases are TGCGCCAGCAGTCCGGGCGGGGAAAAG.

This clone was observed many times. The CDR3 end lies 3 residues beyond the end of the read and is filled in from the germline J gene. V is TRBV18 and J is TRBJ2-6; tentatively, D is TRBD1 (5 bases). V was pared by 4 bases and J by 2 bases, with 15 bases between. The CDR3 covers 17 residues. Looked up from germline, CDR1 is KGHSH and CDR2 is LQKENI. The part of the CDR3 DNA that was read is TGTGCCAGCTCACGCAAGATGACAGACCCTGGGGCCAACGTC. Its protein product is CASSRKMTDPGANV. From start to end, the CDR3 is CASSRKMTDPGANVLTF. The full variable domain, with the rest looked up from reference TRBV18 and TRBJ2-6, is NAGVMQNPRHLVRRRGQEARLRCSPMKGHSHVYWYRQLPEEGLKFMVYLQKENIIDESGMPKERFSAEFPKEGPSILRIQQVVRGDSAAYFCASSRKMTDPGANVLTFGAGSRLTVL.

This clone has ten or more counts. Coverage ceases 3 residues before the CDR3 finishes, and the germline J gene fills in the end. The chain couples TRBV19 to TRBJ2-1; 12 nucleotides line up with TRBD2. Per germline, CDR1 LNHDA and CDR2 SQIVND (reference sequence). The CDR3 is 17 residues long. Trimming at V came to 3 bases and at J to 6 bases, leaving 9 bases not matched to a gene. The CDR3 is CASSMPTSGSGLNEQFF. CDR3 bases read: TGTGCCAGTAGTATGCCGACTAGCGGGAGCGGCCTCAATGAG.

This clone came up many times. The read finishes 3 residues shy of the CDR3 end, and the germline J gene is used to complete it. The chain recombines TRBV5-6 with TRBJ1-4; tentatively, D is TRBD1 (6 bases). CDR3 size: 14 residues. CDR1 is SGHDT and CDR2 is YYEEEE in the germline V gene. The sequenced part of the CDR3 DNA is TGTGCCAGAGGGACACCCACTCCGGACTCACCA. This sequence encodes CARGTPTPDSP. The CDR3 reads in full as CARGTPTPDSPLFF.

In this sample, this clone turned up many times. With the read ending 3 residues before the CDR3 end, the germline J gene is used to fill in that end. V is TRBV5-1 and J is TRBJ1-2, with 7 bases fitting TRBD1. This CDR3 is built from 15 residues. The germline V gene has CDR1 SGHRS and CDR2 YFSETQ. V was clipped by 3 bases and J by 4 bases; unmatched bases: 9. The DNA read from the CDR3 is TGCGCCAGCAGCTCACGACAGGGTACTGCCTATGGC. Residues: CASSSRQGTAYG. The full CDR3 protein is CASSSRQGTAYGYTF.

In its sample, this clone was seen many times. The read comes to an end 3 residues before the CDR3 does, leaving the germline J gene to fill in the end. The chain recombines TRBV20-1 with TRBJ1-1; 12 positions agree with TRBD1. The CDR3 loop spans 14 amino acids. The V segment lost 3 bases and the J segment 4 bases; nucleotides outside the gene matches: 3. The germline CDR1 and CDR2 sequences are DFQATT and SNEGSKA (reference sequence). CDR3 loop: CSARRDRGLTEAFF. Partial CDR3 DNA: TGCAGTGCTAGGAGGGACAGGGGGCTCACTGAA.

This clone was seen repeatedly, ten times or more. CDR3 sequence reads: CASRTGTSGRVGETQYF. The CDR3 DNA, read in part, is TGCGCCAGCAGGACCGGGACTAGCGGGAGGGTTGGAGAGACC. The V gene is TRBV5-1, the J gene TRBJ2-5; TRBD2 matches 16 bases. The CDR3 end is not reached by the read, which stops 3 residues before it; the germline J gene fills it in. Trimming cost V 5 bases and J 4 bases; bases outside gene matches: 8. Germline V gene sequence: CDR1 SGHRS, CDR2 YFSETQ. The CDR3 loop spans 17 amino acids.

This clone occurred many times. The DNA ends 3 residues before the CDR3 does, and the rest of the CDR3 is filled in from the germline J gene. The chain has TRBV7-9 and TRBJ2-1; D ambiguous. With 6 bases removed from V and 2 bases from J, the gap between germline ends came to 14 bases. Germline lookup yields CDR1 SEHNR and CDR2 FQNEAQ (reference sequence). The CDR3 runs 15 residues. The CDR3 sequence is CASSPAVAAYNEQFF. The sequenced CDR3 bases are TGTGCCAGCAGTCCTGCGGTCGCTGCCTACAATGAG.

This clone was recorded at least ten times. The CDR3 extends 3 residues past the end of the read, so its final part is completed from the germline J gene. Other DNA sequences of this sample code for an identical CDR3. This chain uses TRBV6-2 or TRBV6-3 with TRBJ1-2; 10 bases are a match to TRBD1. This CDR3 has 17 residues. The germline V gene has CDR1 MNHEY and CDR2 SVGEGT. Losses at the gene ends were 0 bases for V and 2 bases for J; bases not matched to a gene: 6. The sequenced part of the CDR3 DNA is TGTGCCAGCAGTTACTCTAGACAGGGGGCGGCGAACTATGGC. Translation gives CASSYSRQGAANYG. The whole CDR3 reads CASSYSRQGAANYGYTF.

This clone was observed many times. The CDR3 extends 3 residues past the end of the read, so its final part is completed from the germline J gene. This rearrangement joins TRBV5-1 to TRBJ1-2; possible D gene TRBD1, 6 bases. V was clipped by 4 bases and J by 2 bases, with 9 bases between them. This CDR3 contains 13 residues. CDR1 and CDR2 (germline): SGHRS, YFSETQ. The covered CDR3 bases are TGCGCCAGCAGCCCCGACAGGAACTATGGC. Residues: CASSPDRNYG. The entire CDR3 protein is CASSPDRNYGYTF.

This clone was seen ten or more times. Read sequence stops 3 residues before the CDR3 end, and the germline J gene provides the missing end. V gene TRBV20-1 combines with J gene TRBJ2-5, with 12 bases lining up with TRBD1. Germline values: CDR1 DFQATT, CDR2 SNEGSKA (reference sequence). Losses at the gene ends were 6 bases for V and 5 bases for J; bases not matched to a gene: 4. This CDR3 has 13 amino acids. The covered CDR3 bases are TGCAGTGCCCGGGACAGGGGGCAGGAGACC. This sequence encodes CSARDRGQET. The full CDR3 reads CSARDRGQETQYF.

This clone was seen many times. The read terminates 3 residues ahead of where the CDR3 ends, so the germline J gene completes it. The rearrangement joins TRBV7-2 to TRBJ2-1, with 7 nucleotides matching TRBD2. CDR3 length equals 15 residues. V shed 1 base, J shed 1 base, and the junction held 1 base outside the gene matches. Germline CDR1 is SGHTA and CDR2 is FQGNSA. The part of the CDR3 DNA that was read is TGTGCCAGCAGCTTAGGACTAGCATCCTACAATGAG. Protein sequence: CASSLGLASYNE. Given in full, the CDR3 is CASSLGLASYNEQFF. Together with reference TRBV7-2 and TRBJ2-1, the CDR3 gives the full variable domain: GAGVSQSPSNKVTEKGKDVELRCDPISGHTALYWYRQSLGQGLEFLIYFQGNSAPDKSGLPSDRFSAERTGGSVSTLTIQRTQQEDSAVYLCASSLGLASYNEQFFGPGTRLTVL.

This clone was seen repeatedly, ten times or more. From the germline J gene comes the end of the CDR3, since the read stops 3 residues before it. V gene TRBV19 combines with J gene TRBJ2-3; perhaps TRBD1 as D (5 bases). Trimming shortened V by 2 bases and J by 2 bases, and 11 bases separated the two germline ends. Germline V gene sequence: CDR1 LNHDA, CDR2 SQIVND (reference sequence). The CDR3 covers 15 residues. CDR3 DNA (partial): TGTGCCAGTAGTATATCCAGGGATGTCACAGATACG. Its translation is CASSISRDVTDT. The full-length CDR3 reads as CASSISRDVTDTQYF.